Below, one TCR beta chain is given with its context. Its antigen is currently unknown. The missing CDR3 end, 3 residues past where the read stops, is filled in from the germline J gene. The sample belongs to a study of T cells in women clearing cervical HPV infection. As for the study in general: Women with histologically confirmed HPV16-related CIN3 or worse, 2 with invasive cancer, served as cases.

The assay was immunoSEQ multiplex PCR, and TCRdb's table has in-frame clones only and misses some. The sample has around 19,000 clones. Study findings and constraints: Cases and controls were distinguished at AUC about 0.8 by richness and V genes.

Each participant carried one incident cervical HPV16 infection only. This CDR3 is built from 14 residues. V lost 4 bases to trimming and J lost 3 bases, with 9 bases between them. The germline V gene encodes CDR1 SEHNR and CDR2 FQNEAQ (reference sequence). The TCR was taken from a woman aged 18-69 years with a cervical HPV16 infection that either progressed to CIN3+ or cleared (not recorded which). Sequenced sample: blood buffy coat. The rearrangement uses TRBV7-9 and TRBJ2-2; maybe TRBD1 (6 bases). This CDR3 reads CASSSKGDTGELFF. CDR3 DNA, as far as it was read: TGTGCCAGCAGCTCTAAGGGGGACACCGGGGAG.